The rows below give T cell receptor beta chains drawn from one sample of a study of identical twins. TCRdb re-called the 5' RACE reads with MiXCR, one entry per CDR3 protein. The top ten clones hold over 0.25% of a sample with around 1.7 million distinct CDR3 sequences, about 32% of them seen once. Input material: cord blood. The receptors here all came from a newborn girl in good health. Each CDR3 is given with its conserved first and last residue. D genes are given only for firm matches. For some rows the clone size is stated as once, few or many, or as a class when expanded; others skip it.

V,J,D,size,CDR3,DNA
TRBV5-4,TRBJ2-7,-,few,CASSDRTGGGSYEQYF,TGTGCCAGCAGCGACAGAACAGGTGGGGGCTCCTACGAGCAGTACTTC
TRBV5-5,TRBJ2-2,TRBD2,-,CASSLVLAGAGELFF,TGTGCCAGCAGCTTGGTGCTAGCGGGAGCCGGGGAGCTGTTTTTT
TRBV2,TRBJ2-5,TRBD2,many,CASSPRTSGETQYF,TGTGCCAGCAGTCCTCGGACTAGCGGGGAGACCCAGTACTTC
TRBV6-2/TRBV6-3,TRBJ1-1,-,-,CASSEWGLNTEAFF,TGTGCCAGCAGTGAATGGGGATTAAACACTGAAGCTTTCTTT
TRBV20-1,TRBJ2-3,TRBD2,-,CSALAGATTDTQYF,TGCAGTGCCCTAGCGGGAGCCACCACAGATACGCAGTATTTT
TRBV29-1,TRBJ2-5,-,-,CSVERGEGTQYF,TGCAGCGTGGAGAGGGGGGAAGGGACCCAGTACTTC
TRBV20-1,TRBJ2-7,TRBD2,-,CSAKGLAGFSYEQYF,TGCAGTGCTAAAGGACTAGCAGGTTTCTCCTACGAGCAGTACTTC
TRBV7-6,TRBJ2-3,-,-,CASSLTGGSMTDTQYF,TGTGCCAGCAGCTTAACCGGCGGGTCTATGACAGATACGCAGTATTTT
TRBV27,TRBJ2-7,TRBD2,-,CASSTGLLARIFHEQYF,TGTGCCAGCAGTACGGGACTACTGGCCCGCATTTTCCACGAGCAGTACTTC
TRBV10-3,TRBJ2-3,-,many,CAIGRSTDTQYF,TGTGCCATCGGCAGAAGCACAGATACGCAGTATTTT
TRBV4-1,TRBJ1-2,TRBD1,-,CASSQDRGQIYGYTF,TGCGCCAGCAGCCAAGATAGGGGACAGATCTATGGCTACACCTTC
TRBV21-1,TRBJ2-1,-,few,CANEDSYNEQFF,TGTGCCAATGAGGACTCCTACAATGAGCAGTTCTTC
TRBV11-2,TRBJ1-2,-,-,CASSFHGINGYTF,TGTGCCAGCAGCTTCCACGGAATAAATGGCTACACCTTC
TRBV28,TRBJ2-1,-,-,CASSLQGDFQETQFF,TGTGCCAGCAGTTTACAGGGCGACTTCCAAGAGACCCAGTTCTTC
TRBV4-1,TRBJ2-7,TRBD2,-,CASSQVASGPYEQYF,TGCGCCAGCAGCCAAGTGGCTAGCGGACCTTACGAGCAGTACTTC
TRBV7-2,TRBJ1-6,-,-,CASSLRDGSYSPLHF,TGTGCCAGCAGCTTACGGGACGGGTCGTATTCACCCCTCCACTTT
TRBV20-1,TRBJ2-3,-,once,CSTRRGGASTDTQYF,TGCAGTACTAGAAGGGGGGGGGCTAGCACAGATACGCAGTATTTT
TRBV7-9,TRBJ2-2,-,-,CASSFGKNTGELFF,TGTGCCAGCAGCTTCGGGAAGAACACCGGGGAGCTGTTTTTT
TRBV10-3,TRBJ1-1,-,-,CAISDREQGATEAFF,TGTGCCATCAGTGATCGAGAACAGGGAGCCACTGAAGCTTTCTTT
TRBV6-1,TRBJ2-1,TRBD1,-,CASSPTGQFYNEQFF,TGTGCCAGCAGTCCAACGGGACAGTTTTACAATGAGCAGTTCTTC
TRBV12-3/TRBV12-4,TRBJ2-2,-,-,CASSAERASSNTGELFF,TGTGCCAGCAGTGCCGAACGGGCGTCCTCGAACACCGGGGAGCTGTTTTTT
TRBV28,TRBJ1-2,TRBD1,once,CASSLTGTGCGYTF,TGTGCCAGCAGTTTAACGGGGACAGGGTGTGGCTACACCTTC
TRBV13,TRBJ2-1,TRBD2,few,CARTSGRGNEQFF,TGTGCCAGAACTAGCGGGAGGGGCAATGAGCAGTTCTTC
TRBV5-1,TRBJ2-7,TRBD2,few,CASSYERGFYEQYF,TGCGCCAGCAGCTATGAGCGGGGATTCTACGAGCAGTACTTC
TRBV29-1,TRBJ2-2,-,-,CSVVTGKFGTGELFF,TGCAGCGTTGTCACAGGGAAGTTTGGGACCGGGGAGCTGTTTTTT
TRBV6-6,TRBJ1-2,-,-,CACSYPTSNYGYTF,TGTGCCTGCAGTTACCCGACGTCTAACTATGGCTACACCTTC
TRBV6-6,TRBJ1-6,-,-,CASSYERYNSPPHF,TGTGCCAGCAGTTACGAGAGATATAATTCACCCCCCCACTTT
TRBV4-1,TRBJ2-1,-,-,CASSQAGVRHEQFF,TGCGCCAGCAGCCAAGCGGGAGTTCGCCATGAGCAGTTCTTC
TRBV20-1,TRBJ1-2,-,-,CSALWSTSYGYTF,TGCAGTGCCCTTTGGTCCACCTCCTATGGCTACACCTTC
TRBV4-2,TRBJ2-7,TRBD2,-,CASSQEGLNLPSSYNEQYF,TGTGCCAGCAGCCAAGAGGGACTAAATCTCCCAAGCTCCTACAATGAGCAGTACTTC
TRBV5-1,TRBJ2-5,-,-,CASSLSVTGKETQYF,TGCGCCAGCAGCCTATCAGTGACAGGAAAAGAGACCCAGTACTTC
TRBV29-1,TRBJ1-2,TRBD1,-,CSVERTGGLYGCTF,TGCAGCGTTGAGCGGACAGGGGGCCTCTATGGCTGCACCTTC
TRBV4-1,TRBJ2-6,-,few,CASSQVFGQSSFSGANVLTF,TGCGCCAGCAGCCAAGTTTTTGGACAGTCCTCCTTCTCTGGGGCCAACGTCCTGACTTTC
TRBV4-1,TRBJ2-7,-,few,CASSQVPGASYEQYF,TGCGCCAGCAGCCAAGTCCCGGGGGCGTCCTACGAGCAGTACTTC
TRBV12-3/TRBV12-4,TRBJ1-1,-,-,CASRPRELADTEAFF,TGTGCCAGCAGGCCCAGGGAATTAGCGGACACTGAAGCTTTCTTT
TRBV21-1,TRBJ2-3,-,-,CASSEDGGAGTDTQYF,TGTGCCAGCAGCGAAGACGGGGGAGCTGGGACAGATACGCAGTATTTT
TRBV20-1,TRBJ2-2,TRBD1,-,CSARGLRGYTGELFF,TGCAGTGCTAGAGGACTCAGGGGGTACACCGGGGAGCTGTTTTTT
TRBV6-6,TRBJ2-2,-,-,CASSPSAIDGELFF,TGTGCCAGCAGTCCCTCTGCGATTGACGGGGAGCTGTTTTTT
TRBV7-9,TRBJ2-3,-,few,CASSVRGPFTDTQYF,TGTGCCAGCAGCGTTCGGGGGCCCTTCACAGATACGCAGTATTTT
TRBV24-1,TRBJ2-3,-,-,CATSDAPDTQYF,TGTGCCACCAGTGACGCCCCAGATACGCAGTATTTT
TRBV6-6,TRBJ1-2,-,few,CASTARANYGYTF,TGTGCCAGCACGGCGCGAGCTAACTATGGCTACACCTTC
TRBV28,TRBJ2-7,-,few,CASSLFGSKGQFSNEQYF,TGTGCCAGCAGTTTGTTCGGTTCTAAGGGGCAGTTTTCCAACGAGCAGTACTTC
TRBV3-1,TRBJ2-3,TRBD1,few,CASSLTGATDTQYF,TGTGCCAGCAGCCTCACAGGGGCCACAGATACGCAGTATTTT
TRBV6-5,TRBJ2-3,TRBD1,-,CASSRTGKGTDTQYF,TGTGCCAGCAGCCGGACAGGGAAGGGCACAGATACGCAGTATTTT
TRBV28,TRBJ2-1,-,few,CAIEDRLTNYNEQFF,TGTGCCATAGAGGATAGGCTTACTAACTACAATGAGCAGTTCTTC
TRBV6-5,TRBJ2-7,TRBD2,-,CASSYSTGLAGVFEQYF,TGTGCCAGCAGTTATTCTACGGGACTAGCGGGAGTTTTCGAGCAGTACTTC
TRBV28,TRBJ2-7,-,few,CASSSMRSTTKQYF,TGTGCCAGCAGTTCCATGCGGAGTACTACGAAGCAGTACTTC
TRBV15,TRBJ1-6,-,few,CATSRVYGGNSPLHF,TGTGCCACCAGCAGAGTTTACGGGGGTAATTCACCCCTCCACTTT
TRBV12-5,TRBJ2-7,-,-,CASCSYLAGTPTYEQYF,TGTGCTAGCTGTTCCTATCTCGCCGGGACACCTACCTACGAGCAGTACTTC
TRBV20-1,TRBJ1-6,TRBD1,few,CSAPSGTGLSPLHF,TGCAGTGCTCCCTCAGGGACAGGGTTATCACCCCTCCACTTT
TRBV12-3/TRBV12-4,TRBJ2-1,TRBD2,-,CVSNPSGHLAGVSFEQFF,TGTGTCAGCAACCCGTCCGGCCATCTAGCGGGAGTGTCCTTCGAGCAGTTCTTC
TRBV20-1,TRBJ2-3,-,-,CSARLVYGTDTQYF,TGCAGTGCGCGACTAGTTTACGGTACAGATACGCAGTATTTT
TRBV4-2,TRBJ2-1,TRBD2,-,CASSPRFSGSKNEQFF,TGTGCCAGCAGCCCCCGGTTTAGCGGGAGTAAGAATGAGCAGTTCTTC
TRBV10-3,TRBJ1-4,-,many,CAISESNVVGEKLFF,TGTGCCATCAGTGAGTCGAATGTTGTTGGTGAAAAACTGTTTTTT
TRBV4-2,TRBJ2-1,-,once,CASSQGAGTYEQFF,TGTGCCAGCAGCCAAGGAGCGGGCACCTACGAGCAGTTCTTC
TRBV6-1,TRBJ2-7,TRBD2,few,CASSLPGTTSYEQYF,TGTGCCAGCAGCCTCCCCGGGACTACCTCCTACGAGCAGTACTTC
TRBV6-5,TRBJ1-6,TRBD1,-,CASSYGQAFNSPLHF,TGTGCCAGCAGTTACGGACAGGCTTTTAATTCACCCCTCCACTTT
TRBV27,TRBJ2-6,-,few,CASSPWSSGANVLTF,TGTGCCAGCAGTCCGTGGAGCTCTGGGGCCAACGTCCTGACTTTC
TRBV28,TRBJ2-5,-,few,CASSPHRFGHRETQYF,TGTGCCAGCAGTCCCCATAGATTTGGGCACAGAGAGACCCAGTACTTC